Listed below are T cell receptor beta chains from one sample, sequenced in a study of blood T cell repertoires in COVID-19. The method was immunoSEQ multiplex PCR; TCRdb's version includes in-frame clones alone and lacks a portion of them. The table lists about 350,000 clones, 85% to 90% of them singletons. The sample was PBMCs or T cells enriched from blood (not recorded which). The receptors derive from a woman in her 30s who had been exposed to COVID-19. Each CDR3 is given with its conserved first and last residue. A D gene is named only where the DNA matches it firmly. Clone size appears in some rows only: once, few, many, or a class for an expanded clone.

clone_size cdr3_length j_call d_call v_call cdr3_aa cdr3_nt
NA 14 TRBJ1-2 TRBD1 TRBV6-5 CASSYSGTVYGYTF TGTGCCAGCAGTTACTCAGGGACAGTCTATGGCTACACCTTC
NA 14 TRBJ2-7 NA TRBV5-4 CASSLAGTSYEQYF TGTGCCAGCAGCTTGGCAGGTACCTCCTACGAGCAGTACTTC
NA 17 TRBJ2-7 TRBD1 TRBV4-1 CASSQDLGAGGVYEQYF TGCGCCAGCAGCCAAGATCTAGGGGCAGGGGGCGTCTACGAGCAGTACTTC
NA 14 TRBJ2-7 NA TRBV3-1/TRBV3-2 CASSRFLGADEQYF TGTGCCAGCAGCCGGTTTCTGGGCGCAGACGAGCAGTACTTC
NA 14 TRBJ2-7 NA TRBV7-3 CASSFGGIDNEQYF TGTGCCAGCAGCTTCGGCGGGATTGATAACGAGCAGTACTTC
NA 12 TRBJ2-5 NA TRBV5-5 CASRGLKETQYF TGTGCCAGCAGGGGACTCAAAGAGACCCAGTACTTC
NA 14 TRBJ2-5 TRBD1 TRBV28 CASSTTGGAETQYF TGTGCCAGCAGCACGACAGGGGGCGCGGAGACCCAGTACTTC
few 15 TRBJ2-7 NA TRBV5-6 CASSLRGLSSYEQYF TGTGCCAGCAGCTTGAGGGGCTTAAGCTCCTACGAGCAGTACTTC
NA 13 TRBJ2-5 TRBD1 TRBV12-3/TRBV12-4 CASSATGEETQYF TGTGCCAGCAGTGCGACAGGGGAAGAGACCCAGTACTTC
few 14 TRBJ2-2 NA TRBV19 CASSVFRGTGELFF TGTGCCAGTAGCGTATTCAGGGGCACCGGGGAGCTGTTTTTT
NA 15 TRBJ1-6 NA TRBV30 CAWSVAGVSNSPLHF TGTGCCTGGAGTGTAGCCGGGGTGAGCAATTCACCCCTCCACTTT
NA 15 TRBJ1-1 NA TRBV7-8 CASSRRSDLNTEAFF TGTGCCAGCAGCCGAAGATCAGATTTGAACACTGAAGCTTTCTTT